The subject of this entry is one T cell receptor beta chain. The data stem from a study of blood T cell repertoires in COVID-19. For the study at large: Samples came from the United States, Italy and Spain, spanning acute and convalescent COVID-19.

Per germline, CDR1 KGHDR and CDR2 SFDVKD. The CDR3 length is 16 residues. Trimming cost V 1 base and J 3 bases; bases outside gene matches: 1. TCRdb keeps only in-frame clones here, not all; method: immunoSEQ multiplex PCR. This sample has roughly 42,000 clones, with 85% to 90% found just once. The V and J genes are TRBV24-1 and TRBJ2-3; 12 bases align to TRBD2. This TCR derives from a man between 25 and 39 years old with active or convalescent COVID-19. What was sequenced was peripheral blood. CDR3 bases: TGTGCCACCAGTGATTTACTAGCGGGAGGTACAGATACGCAGTATTTT. Its translation is CATSDLLAGGTDTQYF.